These 10 T cell receptor beta chains share one sample of origin, sequenced in a study of T cells after yellow fever vaccination. TCRdb reprocessed the 5' RACE reads with MiXCR, giving one entry per CDR3 protein. The sample lists fewer than 150,000 distinct CDR3 sequences; about 7.2% were seen once. Source: CD4+ T cells sorted from PBMCs, taken 45 days after the first yellow fever vaccination. Source of these receptors: a man between 18 and 35 years old who received the YFV17D yellow fever vaccine.

This clonotype came up many times. The chain is built from TRBV18 and TRBJ2-7; D unclear. Germline loops: CDR1 KGHSH, CDR2 LQKENI. The CDR3 covers 15 residues. Trimming removed 0 bases at V and 1 base at J, with 10 bases between. The CDR3 reads CASSPPARTSYEQYF. As DNA, the CDR3 is TGTGCCAGCTCACCACCGGCCAGGACGTCCTACGAGCAGTACTTC.

This clonotype came up many times. The rearrangement links TRBV15 to TRBJ2-5; 7 bases agree with TRBD1. After removal of 2 bases from V and 2 bases from J, the junction contained 11 bases not matched to a gene. The CDR3 is 17 amino acids. Germline V CDR1 and CDR2: LNHNV, YYDKDF (reference sequence). The DNA of the CDR3 is TGTGCCACCAGCAGAACGCCACGGGACAGCCTTCAAGAGACCCAGTACTTC. Its protein is CATSRTPRDSLQETQYF. The whole variable domain, filled in from reference TRBV15 and TRBJ2-5, reads DAMVIQNPRYQVTQFGKPVTLSCSQTLNHNVMYWYQQKSSQAPKLLFHYYDKDFNNEADTPDNFQSRRPNTSFCFLDIRSPGLGDTAMYLCATSRTPRDSLQETQYFGPGTRLLVL.

The chain joins TRBV7-2 to TRBJ1-6; D might be TRBD1 (6 bases). Trimming left V 5 bases short and J 8 bases short, with 22 bases between. CDR3 length equals 17 residues. In germline, CDR1 is SGHTA, CDR2 FQGNSA. CDR3 amino acids: CASSRTTGHKMDSPLHF. CDR3 DNA sequence: TGTGCCAGCAGCCGCACTACGGGACACAAGATGGATTCACCCCTCCACTTT.

This clonotype appeared many times. This sequence joins TRBV5-1 and TRBJ2-7, with D tentatively TRBD1 (6 bases). The germline V gene has CDR1 SGHRS and CDR2 YFSETQ. The CDR3 loop spans 16 amino acids. Trimming left V 3 bases short and J 0 bases short, with 16 bases between. The CDR3 DNA reads as TGCGCCAGCAGCTCCTCGGCCGGGACACTCTCCTACGAGCAGTACTTC. Translated, it gives CASSSSAGTLSYEQYF.

This clonotype was picked up many times. The V call is TRBV6-5, the J call TRBJ2-5; either TRBD1 or TRBD2 may fit D (5 bases each). The CDR3 totals 13 residues. V was cut by 6 bases and J by 5 bases, with 13 bases left in between. The germline gives CDR1 MNHEY, CDR2 SVGAGI. CDR3 nucleotide sequence: TGTGCCAGCAGGTCCGGGACGTGGGAGACCCAGTACTTC. It translates to CASRSGTWETQYF.

The table lists this clonotype with many counts. The V gene is TRBV5-1, the J gene TRBJ2-1; TRBD1 aligns across 8 bases. Trimming cost V 1 base and J 7 bases; bases outside gene matches: 10. CDR1 and CDR2 from the germline V gene are SGHRS and YFSETQ. The CDR3 is 16 residues long. The CDR3 sequence: CASSLILRQGRNEQFF. The CDR3 DNA reads TGCGCCAGCAGCTTGATCTTGAGACAGGGGAGGAATGAGCAGTTCTTC.

The chain employs TRBV6-1 and TRBJ2-5; unclear D gene. This CDR3 spans 12 amino acids. Trimming removed 4 bases from V and 1 base from J, with 4 bases in between. CDR1 is MNHNS, CDR2 SASEGT, per germline. CDR3 sequence: CASSGFQETQYF. The CDR3 DNA follows: TGTGCCAGCAGTGGATTCCAAGAGACCCAGTACTTC.

This clonotype was seen ten or more times. The chain has TRBV2 and TRBJ2-1; 7 nucleotides agree with TRBD2. V shed 6 bases, J shed 9 bases, and the junction held 11 bases outside the gene matches. The CDR3 consists of 14 residues. Germline assignment: CDR1 SNHLY and CDR2 FYNNEI. The CDR3 loop is CASRDRTRSSEQFF. The CDR3 region has the DNA TGTGCCAGCAGGGACCGGACTAGGTCTAGTGAGCAGTTCTTC.

The sample holds many counts of this clonotype. V and J are TRBV12-3 or TRBV12-4 and TRBJ2-1; no definite D call. This CDR3 is 12 amino acids long. V dropped 3 bases and J dropped 8 bases, with 8 bases sitting between them. CDR3 sequence: CASSFQGYEQFF. The CDR3 region has the DNA TGTGCCAGCAGTTTCCAAGGGTATGAGCAGTTCTTC.

The table lists this clonotype with many counts. The chain uses TRBV12-3 or TRBV12-4 and TRBJ2-1, with 11 bases identical to TRBD2. This CDR3 comprises 15 residues. With 4 bases clipped from V and 3 bases from J, the junction kept 2 bases outside the gene matches. In DNA form, the CDR3 reads TGTGCCAGCAGTTCTACTAGCGGGGGCTACAATGAGCAGTTCTTC. Translated: CASSSTSGGYNEQFF.